This record covers a single T cell receptor (beta chain). Its antigen is currently not known. It has no much larger one-base neighbor in the sample; base qualities were not kept. This sample was taken from a study of blood T cell repertoires in COVID-19 (dated by TCRdb to the early 2020s). General notes on the study: Samples from collaborators originated in the United States, Italy and Spain and spanned both the acute and convalescent phases of COVID-19. The material from the prospective study consisted of cDNA or gDNA derived from T cells, B-cell-depleted T cells, or PBMCs. Subjects who had been exposed to COVID-19, were actively infected with it, or had recovered from it provided the deeply sampled blood TCRbeta repertoires that made up the dataset. The repertoires were made available in a free public database intended to serve as a resource for research on the immune response to SARS-CoV-2. The samples were drawn from two sources: the first 160 participants of the ongoing ImmuneRACE study, and 1,000 to 1,500 subjects contributed by 6 global collaborators. Nearly every sample came with metadata listing a de-identified subject ID, COVID-19 status, age in years and sex. Where HLA class I and class II types were available, the types were taken from metadata supplied by the sample provider, not from assay-based typing.

Inclusive of the bounding cysteine and phenylalanine, the CDR3 is 15 residues long. The read is trimmed to its CDR3 DNA, 45 bases read in frame from base 1. CDR1 and CDR2 (SGHDN, FVKESK) derive from the germline V gene. V lost 4 bases and J lost 3 bases, and the count of bases not matched to a germline gene is 5. Collaborating institutions collected whole blood in K2EDTA tubes following their own protocols. For TCRbeta analysis, collaborators shipped samples as frozen whole blood, isolated PBMCs, or DNA extracted from either of those sample types. TCRbeta CDR3 regions were amplified from genomic DNA using the immunoSEQ Assay, a bias-controlled multiplex PCR. In the source study's methods: The number of nucleated cells in each sample was estimated by amplification of reference gene primers within the assay. To quantify the absolute abundance of each unique TCRbeta CDR3 rearrangement, sequence reads were collapsed and filtered. Productive Simpson clonality was computed per sample as the square root of Simpson's diversity index over productive rearrangements. TCRdb retrieved this table from immuneACCESS and kept in-frame rearrangements only. Not all clones are present; in checked studies, unresolved V genes account for under half, and no reason is known for the remainder. That table furnishes V, J and clone size, whereas the DNA furnished D and trimming. The sample table lists more than 200,000 clones, about four fifths of them with a count of one. The top ten clonotypes cover approximately 4.7% of the sample.

Study-wide conclusions, independent of this receptor: Clinical and demographic metadata were provided uncurated, with the amount varying by source and participant.

This TCR derives from a man aged 45-60 years with active or convalescent COVID-19. The rearrangement joined TRBV14 to TRBJ2-3, and 9 junction bases match TRBD1. Sequenced sample: peripheral blood. Here is the DNA: TGTGCCAGCAGCCCCCTCGGGACAGGGACAGATACGCAGTATTTT. Its product reads: CASSPLGTGTDTQYF.